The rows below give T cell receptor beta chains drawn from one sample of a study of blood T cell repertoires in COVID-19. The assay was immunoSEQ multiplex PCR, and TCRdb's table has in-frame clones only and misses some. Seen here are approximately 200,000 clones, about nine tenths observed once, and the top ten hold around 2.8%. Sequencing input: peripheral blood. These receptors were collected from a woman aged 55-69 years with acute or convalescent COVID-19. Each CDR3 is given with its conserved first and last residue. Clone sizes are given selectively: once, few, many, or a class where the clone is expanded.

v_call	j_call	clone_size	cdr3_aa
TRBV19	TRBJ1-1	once	CAGSGGLNTEAFF
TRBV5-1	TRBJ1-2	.	CASSSVGTGIGYTF
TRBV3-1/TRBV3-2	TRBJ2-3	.	CASSQVLTDTQYF
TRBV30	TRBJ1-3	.	CAGQGGGNTIYF
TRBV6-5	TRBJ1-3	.	CASSPIISAGNTIYF
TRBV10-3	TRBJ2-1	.	CAISEGGRTSGSGEQFF
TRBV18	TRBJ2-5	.	CASSEGQGIQETQYF
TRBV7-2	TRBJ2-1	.	CASSLVSGDNEQFF
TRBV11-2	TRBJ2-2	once	CASSRPSGRATGELFF
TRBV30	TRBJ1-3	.	CAWGTGYPLSGNTIYF
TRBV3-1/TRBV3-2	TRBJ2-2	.	CASSHGQTTGELFF
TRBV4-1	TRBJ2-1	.	CASSQEPAGRSYNEQFF
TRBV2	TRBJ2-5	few	CATNELAGGSETQYF
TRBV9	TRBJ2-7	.	CASSIGTDYEQYF
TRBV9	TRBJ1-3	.	CASSPGTGLGNTIYF
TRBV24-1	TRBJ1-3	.	CATIPHGLSGNTIYF
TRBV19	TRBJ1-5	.	CASSTQQGYQPQHF
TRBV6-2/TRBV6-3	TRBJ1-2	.	CASSYQQGRYGYTF